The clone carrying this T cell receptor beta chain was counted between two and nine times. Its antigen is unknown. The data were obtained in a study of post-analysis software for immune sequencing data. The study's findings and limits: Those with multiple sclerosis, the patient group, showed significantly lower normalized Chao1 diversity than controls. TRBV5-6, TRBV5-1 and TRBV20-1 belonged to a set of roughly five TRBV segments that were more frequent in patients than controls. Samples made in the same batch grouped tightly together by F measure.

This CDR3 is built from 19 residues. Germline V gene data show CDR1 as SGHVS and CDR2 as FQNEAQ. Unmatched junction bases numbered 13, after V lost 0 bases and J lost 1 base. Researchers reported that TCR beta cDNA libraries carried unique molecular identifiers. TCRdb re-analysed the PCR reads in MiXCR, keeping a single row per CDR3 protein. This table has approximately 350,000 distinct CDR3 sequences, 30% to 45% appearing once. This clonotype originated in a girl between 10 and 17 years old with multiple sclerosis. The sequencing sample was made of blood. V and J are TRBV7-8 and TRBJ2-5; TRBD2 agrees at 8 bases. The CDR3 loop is CASSLAYAFGGGFQETQYF. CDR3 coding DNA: TGTGCCAGCAGCTTAGCGTACGCCTTCGGGGGGGGTTTCCAAGAGACCCAGTACTTC.